Listed below are T cell receptor beta chains from one sample, sequenced in a study of cytomegalovirus exposure and HLA in healthy donors. The protocol was immunoSEQ multiplex PCR, while the TCRdb copy is restricted to in-frame clones and leaves out a portion. The sample lists about 110,000 clones; 75% to 85% were seen once. The sequencing input was PBMCs. These TCRs come from a woman aged 18-29 years in good health and CMV-seropositive. CDR3s include the opening cysteine and the closing phenylalanine or tryptophan. The D gene is left open where the match is weak. Rows may omit the clone size; those that give it use once, few, many or a size class.

V	size	D	J	DNA	CDR3
TRBV10-3	.	TRBD2	TRBJ2-5	TGTGCCATCAGCGAAGCTAGCGGGAGGGGGGAGACCCAGTACTTC	CAISEASGRGETQYF
TRBV12-5	.	.	TRBJ1-1	TGTGCTAGTGGTTTGGGTGGCGGCTTGAACACTGAAGCTTTCTTT	CASGLGGGLNTEAFF
TRBV27	.	.	TRBJ2-7	TGTGCCAGCGCAACATGGGGCCGAAATATCTACGAGCAGTACTTC	CASATWGRNIYEQYF
TRBV6-5	.	TRBD2	TRBJ2-1	TGTGCCAGCAGTTACTATGCTAGCGGGAGAGATGAGCAGTTCTTC	CASSYYASGRDEQFF
TRBV9	.	TRBD1	TRBJ2-7	TGTGCCAGCAGCGTAGGCATAGGGGGCAACGAGCAGTACTTC	CASSVGIGGNEQYF
TRBV28	.	TRBD1	TRBJ1-5	TGTGCCAGCAGTCCGGGGACAGGGGATAGCGGCAATCAGCCCCAGCATTTT	CASSPGTGDSGNQPQHF
TRBV5-4	.	TRBD1	TRBJ1-1	TGTGCCAGCAGCGCCAGACAGGGTGGTGAAGCTTTCTTT	CASSARQGGEAFF
TRBV9	once	TRBD1	TRBJ1-1	TGTGCCAGCAGCGTTGGGACAGGCATCGTCAACACTGAAGCTTTCTTT	CASSVGTGIVNTEAFF
TRBV19	.	TRBD1	TRBJ2-7	TGTGCCAGTAGTAACTCCGACTTCGGGACAGCACACCCGGTGGTCTTC	CASSNSDFGTAHPVVF
TRBV5-1	.	TRBD1	TRBJ1-1	TGCGCCAGCAGCTTGGTGACAGGGGGGGATTCTGAAGCTTTCTTT	CASSLVTGGDSEAFF
TRBV7-2	.	.	TRBJ2-7	TGTGCCAGCAGCACGCTAGACTACGAGCAGTACTTC	CASSTLDYEQYF
TRBV15	.	TRBD2	TRBJ2-4	TGTGCCACCAGCAGTGGCGGGAGTGACATTCAGTACTTC	CATSSGGSDIQYF
TRBV9	.	TRBD1	TRBJ2-2	TGTGCCAGCAGCGTAGTGGACAGGGTTTCCGGGGAGCTGTTTTTT	CASSVVDRVSGELFF
TRBV4-2	.	TRBD1	TRBJ1-2	TGTGCCAGCAGCCAAGATACAGGGGCCTATGGCTACACCTTC	CASSQDTGAYGYTF
TRBV11-2	.	TRBD1	TRBJ2-5	TGTGCCAGCAGCTTATTTGTCTGGGACAGAACTAAAGAGACCCAGTACTTC	CASSLFVWDRTKETQYF
TRBV7-6	.	.	TRBJ2-7	TGTGCCAGCAGCTCGCAAACAGGGATCGCGTCCTACGAGCAGTACTTC	CASSSQTGIASYEQYF
TRBV12-5	.	.	TRBJ1-1	TGTGCTAGTGGTTTACAGATGAACACTGAAGCTTTCTTT	CASGLQMNTEAFF
TRBV2	.	.	TRBJ1-2	TGTGCCAGCAGTGACCAGGGGTCCAGCTATGGCTACACCTTC	CASSDQGSSYGYTF
TRBV19	.	.	TRBJ1-5	TGTGCCAGTACCCCGGGCGGCAGGGGAGGGAATCAGCCCCAGCATTTT	CASTPGGRGGNQPQHF
TRBV6-4	.	.	TRBJ1-5	TGTGCCAGCAGTGTAGAGGGAAGCAATCAGCCCCAGCATTTT	CASSVEGSNQPQHF
TRBV30	.	.	TRBJ1-1	TGTGCCTGGAAGAGGGGGACCTCTGGAGCTTTCTTT	CAWKRGTSGAFF
TRBV5-6	.	TRBD1	TRBJ2-6	TGTGCCAGCAGCTTGGGAGGACAGGGGGCGCGAGGGGCCAACGTCCTGACTTTC	CASSLGGQGARGANVLTF
TRBV6-1	.	TRBD1	TRBJ1-4	TGTGCCAGCAGTGAAGGACAGGGGGCTGAAAAACTGTTTTTT	CASSEGQGAEKLFF
TRBV10-3	.	.	TRBJ2-5	TGTGCCATCAGCGCCGCGGACAGTGATTACCAAGAGACCCAGTACTTC	CAISAADSDYQETQYF
TRBV6-5	once	TRBD1	TRBJ2-7	TGTGCCAGCAGCCTGGGACAGGTCTACGAGCAGTACTTC	CASSLGQVYEQYF
TRBV30	.	.	TRBJ2-5	TGTGCCTGGAGTGTTGGAGCGGCTCATGCCCTTGAGGAAGAGACCCAGTACTTC	CAWSVGAAHALEEETQYF
TRBV2	.	.	TRBJ2-7	TGTGCCAGCAGTGATGACTTGCCGGAGACCGGCGAGCAGTACTTC	CASSDDLPETGEQYF
TRBV7-8	.	TRBD1	TRBJ2-2	TGTGCCAGCAGCCCCCGAGGGGGCGCCTCCCGGGAGCTGTTTTTT	CASSPRGGASRELFF
TRBV6-5	.	TRBD2	TRBJ2-1	TGTGCCAGCAGGTCCGGGACTAGCATCGTTGAGCAGTTCTTC	CASRSGTSIVEQFF
TRBV28	.	.	TRBJ2-4	TGTGCCAGCAGTTTATTAGCAGGGAAGGTCAAAAACATTCAGTACTTC	CASSLLAGKVKNIQYF
TRBV5-1	once	TRBD1	TRBJ1-1	TGCGCCAGCACCCCAGGGGACAGGGGGCGCGACACTGAAGCTTTCTTT	CASTPGDRGRDTEAFF
TRBV19	.	TRBD1	TRBJ2-3	TGTGCCAGTAGTACTCGGACAGGGGGCACAGATACGCAGTATTTT	CASSTRTGGTDTQYF
TRBV9	.	TRBD1	TRBJ2-7	TGTGCCAGCAGCGGCCAGGGGGCTCCAAACGAGCAGTACTTC	CASSGQGAPNEQYF
TRBV5-1	few	TRBD2	TRBJ2-1	TGCGCCAGCAGCGCTGGCGGTAGCGGGAGATTTGGTGAGCAGTTCTTC	CASSAGGSGRFGEQFF
TRBV4-2	.	TRBD2	TRBJ2-7	TGTGCCAGCAGCCAGGCAACTAGCGGGAGGGTGTACGAGCAGTACTTC	CASSQATSGRVYEQYF
TRBV10-3	.	.	TRBJ2-1	TGTGCCATCAGTGAGGGGGCCTCCTACAATGAGCAGTTCTTC	CAISEGASYNEQFF
TRBV28	once	.	TRBJ1-1	TGTGCCAGCAGTAAAGTTGCAGGTACGGTAACTGAAGCTTTCTTT	CASSKVAGTVTEAFF
TRBV21-1	.	.	TRBJ1-5	TGTGCCAGCAGCAAGGCGAGAAGGAACAGGGTGCAAAGGGGCAATCAGCCCCAGCATTTT	CASSKARRNRVQRGNQPQHF
TRBV7-3	.	TRBD2	TRBJ2-7	TGTGCCAGCAGCTCAGCGGGAGAGGCCTACGAGCAGTACTTC	CASSSAGEAYEQYF
TRBV5-1	few	TRBD1	TRBJ1-1	TGCGCCAGCAGCTTGGGACAGGGGTGGGGTGACACTGAAGCTTTCTTT	CASSLGQGWGDTEAFF
TRBV27	.	.	TRBJ2-2	TGTGCCAGCAGTTTATTAGGGGCCTGGGACACCGGGGAGCTGTTTTTT	CASSLLGAWDTGELFF